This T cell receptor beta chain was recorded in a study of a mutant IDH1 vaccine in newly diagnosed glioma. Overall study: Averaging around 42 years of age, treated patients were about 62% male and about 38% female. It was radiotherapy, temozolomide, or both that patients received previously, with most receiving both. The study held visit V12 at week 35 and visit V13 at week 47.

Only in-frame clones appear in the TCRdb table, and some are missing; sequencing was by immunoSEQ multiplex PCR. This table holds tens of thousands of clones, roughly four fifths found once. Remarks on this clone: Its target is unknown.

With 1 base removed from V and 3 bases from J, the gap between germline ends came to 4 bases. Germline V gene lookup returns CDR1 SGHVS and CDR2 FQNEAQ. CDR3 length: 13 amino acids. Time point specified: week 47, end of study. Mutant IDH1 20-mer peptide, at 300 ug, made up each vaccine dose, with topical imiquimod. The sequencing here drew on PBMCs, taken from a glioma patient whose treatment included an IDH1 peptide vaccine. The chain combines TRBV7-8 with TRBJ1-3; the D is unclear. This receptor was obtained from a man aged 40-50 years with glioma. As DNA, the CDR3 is TGTGCCAGCAGCTTAGGGAATGGAAACACCATATATTTT. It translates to CASSLGNGNTIYF.